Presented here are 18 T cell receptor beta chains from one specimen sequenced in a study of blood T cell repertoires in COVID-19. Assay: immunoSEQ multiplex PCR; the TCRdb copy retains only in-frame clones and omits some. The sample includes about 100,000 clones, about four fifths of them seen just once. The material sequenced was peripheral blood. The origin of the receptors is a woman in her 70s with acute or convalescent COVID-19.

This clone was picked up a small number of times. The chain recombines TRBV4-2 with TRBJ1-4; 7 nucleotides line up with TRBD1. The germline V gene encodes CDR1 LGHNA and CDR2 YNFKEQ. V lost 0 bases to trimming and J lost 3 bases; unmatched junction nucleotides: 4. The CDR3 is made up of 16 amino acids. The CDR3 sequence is CASSQDLQGANEKLFF. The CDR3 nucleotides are TGTGCCAGCAGCCAAGATCTGCAGGGGGCTAATGAAAAACTGTTTTTT.

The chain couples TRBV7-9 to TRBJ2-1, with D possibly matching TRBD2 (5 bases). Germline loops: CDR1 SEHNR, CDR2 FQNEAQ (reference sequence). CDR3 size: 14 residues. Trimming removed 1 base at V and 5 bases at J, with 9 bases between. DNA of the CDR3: TGTGCCAGCAGCTTAGTTGGGAGTCACAATGAGCAGTTCTTC. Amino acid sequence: CASSLVGSHNEQFF.

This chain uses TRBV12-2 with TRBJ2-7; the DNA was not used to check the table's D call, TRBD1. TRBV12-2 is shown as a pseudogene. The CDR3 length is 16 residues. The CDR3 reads CASRFDVLHSSYEQYV. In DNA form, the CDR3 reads TGTGCAAGTCGCTTCGACGTTCTCCACAGCTCCTACGAGCAGTACGTC.

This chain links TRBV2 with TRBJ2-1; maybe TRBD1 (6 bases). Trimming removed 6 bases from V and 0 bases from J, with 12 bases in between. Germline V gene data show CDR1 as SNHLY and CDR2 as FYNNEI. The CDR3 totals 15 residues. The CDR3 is CASRIRGFSYNEQFF. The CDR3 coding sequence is TGTGCCAGCAGGATCAGGGGCTTCTCCTACAATGAGCAGTTCTTC.

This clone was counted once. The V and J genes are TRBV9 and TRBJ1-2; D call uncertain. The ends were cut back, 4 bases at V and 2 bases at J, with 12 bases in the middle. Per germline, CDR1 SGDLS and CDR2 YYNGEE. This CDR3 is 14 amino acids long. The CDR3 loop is CASSSRTGNYGYTF. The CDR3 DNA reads TGTGCCAGCAGCTCCCGAACGGGAAACTATGGCTACACCTTC.

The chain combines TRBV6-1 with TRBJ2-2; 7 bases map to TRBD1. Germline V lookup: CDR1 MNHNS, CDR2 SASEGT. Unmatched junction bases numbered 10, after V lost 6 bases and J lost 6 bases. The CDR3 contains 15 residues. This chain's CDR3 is CASRETGWKAGELFF. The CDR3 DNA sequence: TGTGCCAGCAGGGAGACAGGGTGGAAAGCCGGGGAGCTGTTTTTT.

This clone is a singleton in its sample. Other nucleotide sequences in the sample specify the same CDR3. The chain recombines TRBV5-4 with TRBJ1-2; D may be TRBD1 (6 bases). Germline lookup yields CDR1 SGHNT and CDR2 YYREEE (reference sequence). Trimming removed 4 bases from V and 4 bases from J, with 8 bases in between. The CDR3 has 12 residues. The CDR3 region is CASSLDSYGYTF. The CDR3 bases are TGTGCCAGCAGCCTGGACAGCTATGGCTACACCTTC.

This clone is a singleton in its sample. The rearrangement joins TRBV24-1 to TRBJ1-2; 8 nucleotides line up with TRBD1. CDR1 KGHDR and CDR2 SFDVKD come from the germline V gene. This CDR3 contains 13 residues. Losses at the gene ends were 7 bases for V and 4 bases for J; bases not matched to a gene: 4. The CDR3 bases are TGTGCCACCAGGGACAGGGAGGCCTATGGCTACACCTTC. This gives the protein CATRDREAYGYTF.

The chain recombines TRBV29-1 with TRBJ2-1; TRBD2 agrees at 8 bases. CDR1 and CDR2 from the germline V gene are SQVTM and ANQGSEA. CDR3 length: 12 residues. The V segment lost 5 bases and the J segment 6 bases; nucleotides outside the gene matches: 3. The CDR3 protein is CSVPAGANEQFF. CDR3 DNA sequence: TGCAGCGTTCCAGCGGGAGCCAATGAGCAGTTCTTC.

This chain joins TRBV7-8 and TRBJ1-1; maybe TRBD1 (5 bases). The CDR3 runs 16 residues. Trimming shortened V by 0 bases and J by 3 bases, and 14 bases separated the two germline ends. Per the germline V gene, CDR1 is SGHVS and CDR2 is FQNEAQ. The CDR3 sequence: CASSLALTGEDTEAFF. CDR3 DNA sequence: TGTGCCAGCAGCTTAGCCCTGACGGGGGAGGACACTGAAGCTTTCTTT. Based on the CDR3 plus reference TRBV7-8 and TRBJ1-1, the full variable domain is GAGVSQSPRYKVAKRGQDVALRCDPISGHVSLFWYQQALGQGPEFLTYFQNEAQLDKSGLPSDRFFAERPEGSVSTLKIQRTQQEDSAVYLCASSLALTGEDTEAFFGQGTRLTVV.

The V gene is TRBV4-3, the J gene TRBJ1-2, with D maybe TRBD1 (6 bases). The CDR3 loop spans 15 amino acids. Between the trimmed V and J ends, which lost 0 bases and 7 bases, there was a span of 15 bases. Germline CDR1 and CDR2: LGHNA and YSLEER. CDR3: CASSQEVGGASGYTF. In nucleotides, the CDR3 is TGCGCCAGCAGCCAAGAGGTAGGGGGGGCCTCTGGCTACACCTTC.

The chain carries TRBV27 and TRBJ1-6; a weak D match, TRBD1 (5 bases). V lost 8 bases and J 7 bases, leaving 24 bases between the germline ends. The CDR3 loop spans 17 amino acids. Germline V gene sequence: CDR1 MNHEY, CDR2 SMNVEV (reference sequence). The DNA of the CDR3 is TGTGCCAGCCGTGGAGACAGCAGGAGGGAGGGGAATTCACCCCTCCACTTT. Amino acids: CASRGDSRREGNSPLHF.

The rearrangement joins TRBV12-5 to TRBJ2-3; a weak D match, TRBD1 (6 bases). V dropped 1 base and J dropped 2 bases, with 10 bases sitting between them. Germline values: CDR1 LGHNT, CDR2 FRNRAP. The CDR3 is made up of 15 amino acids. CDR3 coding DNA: TGTGCTAGTGGTTTGGGGACAGACGACACAGATACGCAGTATTTT. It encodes CASGLGTDDTDTQYF.

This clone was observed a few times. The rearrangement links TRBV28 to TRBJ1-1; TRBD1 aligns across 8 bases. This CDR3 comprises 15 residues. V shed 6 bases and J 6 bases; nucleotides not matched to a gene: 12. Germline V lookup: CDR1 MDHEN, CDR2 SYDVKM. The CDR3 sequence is CASRGTGVMSAEAFF. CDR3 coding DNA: TGTGCCAGCAGGGGGACAGGAGTAATGTCGGCTGAAGCTTTCTTT. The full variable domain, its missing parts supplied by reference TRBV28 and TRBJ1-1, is DVKVTQSSRYLVKRTGEKVFLECVQDMDHENMFWYRQDPGLGLRLIYFSYDVKMKEKGDIPEGYSVSREKKERFSLILESASTNQTSMYLCASRGTGVMSAEAFFGQGTRLTVV.

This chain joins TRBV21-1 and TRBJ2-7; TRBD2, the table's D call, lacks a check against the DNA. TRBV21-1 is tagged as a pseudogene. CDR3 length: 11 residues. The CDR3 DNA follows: TGTGCCAGCACCTACGCCTACGAGCAGTACGTC. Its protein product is CASTYAYEQYV.

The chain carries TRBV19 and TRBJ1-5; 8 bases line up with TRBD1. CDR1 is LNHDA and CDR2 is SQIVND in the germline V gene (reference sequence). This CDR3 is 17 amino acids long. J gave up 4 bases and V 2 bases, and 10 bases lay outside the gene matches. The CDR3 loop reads CASSIRAGGFPNQPQHF. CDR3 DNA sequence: TGTGCCAGTAGTATAAGGGCAGGGGGCTTTCCGAATCAGCCCCAGCATTTT.

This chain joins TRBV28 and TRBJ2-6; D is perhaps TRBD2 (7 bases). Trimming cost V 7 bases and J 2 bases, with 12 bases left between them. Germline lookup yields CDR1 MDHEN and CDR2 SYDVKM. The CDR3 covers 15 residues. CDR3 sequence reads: CASTLGGAGANVLTF. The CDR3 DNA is TGTGCCAGCACCCTAGGGGGGGCTGGGGCCAACGTCCTGACTTTC.

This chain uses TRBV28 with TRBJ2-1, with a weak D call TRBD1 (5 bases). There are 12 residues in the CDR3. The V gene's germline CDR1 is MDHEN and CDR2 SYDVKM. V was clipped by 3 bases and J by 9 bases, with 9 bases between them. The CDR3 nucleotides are TGTGCCAGCAGTTTTATAAGGGGTGAGCAGTTCTTC. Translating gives CASSFIRGEQFF.